Here is one T cell receptor beta chain with its context. What this receptor recognizes is not known. No base qualities exist here, and no much larger clone lies one base off it. These data belong to a study of T-cell memory formation after mild COVID-19 listed by TCRdb under 2021. About the full investigation: TCR sequence clusters from the two donors were found to be largely donor specific. T-cell clones expanding and contracting after mild COVID-19 in a couple of donors were tracked by longitudinal TCRalpha and TCRbeta repertoire sequencing. The cohort comprised two young, previously healthy adult volunteers, one female and one male.

Ficoll-Paque density gradient centrifugation was used to isolate PBMCs. On the study overall, not on this receptor specifically: The study included only a couple of mild cases, and larger cohorts that include severe cases with pre-infection samples were judged to be necessary. Clones that contracted from day 15 to 85 showed balanced CD4/CD8 phenotypes, whereas a second wave of clones that expanded from day 15 to 37 leaned towards CD4+. SARS-CoV-2 specificity was not confirmed for the second-wave clones peaking on day 37. The detection of some responding clones in pre-infection memory suggests that pre-existing cross-reactive memory T cells joined the SARS-CoV-2 response. Contracting CD4+ clones were located mainly in the CM and EM memory subsets, whereas CD8+ clones were found to be enriched in EMRA.

V is cut by 7 bases and J by 9 bases, and the space between the germline ends is 9 bases. CDR1 and CDR2 were assigned from the germline V gene as SGHDN and FVKESK. The CDR3 goes from the cysteine to the phenylalanine over 11 residues. Here the CDR3 DNA is all that survives: 33 bases in frame from base 1. The sequencer was an Illumina NovaSeq 6000. TCRalpha and TCRbeta cDNA libraries were built by 5'RACE with constant-segment primers, adding sample barcodes and unique molecular identifiers. RNA was extracted from every sample with Trizol reagent. The libraries were amplified in two PCR steps, and the second step added a second sample barcode and Illumina TruSeq adapters. Libraries were sequenced on an Illumina NovaSeq with 2 x 150 bp paired-end reads. The original methods were these. The reads were demultiplexed and collapsed into UMI-guided consensus sequences using migec v1.2.7. Using mixcr v2.1.11, UMI consensuses were aligned to TRA and TRB V and J templates and then assembled into clonotypes. Expanded or contracted clonotypes were those called significant by both edgeR and NoisET, with noise models trained on biological replicates. For edgeR calls, the thresholds were a false discovery rate-adjusted p below 0.01 and a log2 fold-change of 1. PCA with hierarchical clustering of max-normalized trajectories of the 1000 most abundant clonotypes was used as exploratory dynamics analysis. Separately sequenced CD4+ and CD8+ repertoires were used to assign the CD4 or CD8 phenotype of responding clones. Clones were called with MiXCR by TCRdb after fastp trimmed the public reads at Q25, and only in-frame beta chains were retained. Each entry merges the rows of one CDR3 protein and shows their most common DNA and genes. The V and J calls reflect TCRdb's pipeline rather than the authors' work. The sample yields around 250,000 distinct CDR3 sequences; 8.5% to 9.5% were counted once. Roughly a fifth of the sample goes to the ten largest clones.

This chain joins TRBV14 to TRBJ2-2; the D call is possibly TRBD1 or TRBD2, each sharing 6 bases. This sequence was found in a man between 18 and 35 years old who had mild COVID-19 (a few samples of this study predate the infection). The sample titles of this study are shuffled in the database, so cell type and time point are left out; the donor was told from shared clones. Sample: PBMCs or a T cell subset sorted from them (not recorded which). The CDR3 region reads CASTGGRELFF. Here is the DNA: TGTGCCAGCACCGGGGGCCGGGAGCTGTTTTTT.